These 30 T cell receptor beta chains were sequenced from one sample in a study of T cells after posttransplantation cyclophosphamide. Here immunoSEQ multiplex PCR was the method, and the copy in TCRdb shows in-frame clones only, minus some. The data show more than 3,500 clones, less than 80% seen once. Material for sequencing was memory CD8+ T cells sorted from blood. Receptors originate from a young man in good health and a related stem cell transplant donor.

This chain links TRBV7-9 with TRBJ2-7, with D perhaps TRBD2 (5 bases). The CDR3 has 14 amino acids. The V end lost 6 bases, the J end lost 4 bases, and 16 bases lay between the germline ends. From germline, CDR1 is SEHNR and CDR2 FQNEAQ (reference sequence). CDR3 in amino acids: CASSLDSLGYEQYF. CDR3 bases: TGTGCCAGCAGTCTGGACTCCCTAGGGTACGAGCAGTACTTC.

This clone is large (0.1 to 1%). The CDR3 region is CASSEAHTGINYEQYF. CDR3 DNA: TGTGCCAGCAGTGAAGCGCACACGGGGATAAACTACGAGCAGTACTTC. The rearrangement uses TRBV2 and TRBJ2-7; maybe TRBD2 (5 bases). The germline V and J ends were trimmed by 0 bases and 3 bases, with 15 bases remaining between them. The germline gives CDR1 SNHLY, CDR2 FYNNEI. The CDR3 is 16 residues long.

This clone showed up just once. The chain carries TRBV7-8 and TRBJ2-7, with D perhaps TRBD1 (6 bases). Trimming removed 5 bases from V and 0 bases from J, with 11 bases in between. The CDR3 loop spans 14 amino acids. In germline, CDR1 is SGHVS, CDR2 FQNEAQ. CDR3: CASSLRTASYEQYF. The CDR3 bases are TGTGCCAGCAGCCTGCGGACAGCCTCCTACGAGCAGTACTTC.

The chain links TRBV7-9 to TRBJ2-5, with 7 bases fitting TRBD2. The germline V gene has CDR1 SEHNR and CDR2 FQNEAQ (reference sequence). J gave up 4 bases and V 4 bases, and 12 bases lay outside the gene matches. CDR3 length equals 16 residues. CDR3 in amino acids: CASSYDGSWEGETQYF. CDR3 nucleotides: TGTGCCAGCAGCTACGACGGATCCTGGGAGGGAGAGACCCAGTACTTC.

This chain links TRBV4-1 with TRBJ1-1; D may be TRBD1 (6 bases). CDR3 size: 13 residues. Trimming shortened V by 10 bases and J by 4 bases, and 16 bases separated the two germline ends. Germline V gives CDR1 MGHRA, CDR2 YSYEKL. CDR3 region: CATRGGRGTEAFF. CDR3 DNA: TGCGCCACCCGGGGGGGGCGAGGCACTGAAGCTTTCTTT.

The V call is TRBV6-5, the J call TRBJ2-1, with D unclear. This CDR3 has 13 amino acids. CDR1 MNHEY and CDR2 SVGAGI come from the germline V gene. The V gene lost 2 bases and the J gene lost 7 bases, with 9 bases spanning the gap. CDR3 nucleotide sequence: TGTGCCAGCAGTTACCTAGGCGGAAATGAGCAGTTCTTC. It encodes CASSYLGGNEQFF.

The rearrangement uses TRBV7-8 and TRBJ2-3; 9 bases are a match to TRBD2. The CDR3 totals 15 residues. Germline trimming cut 3 bases from V and 1 base from J; bases unmatched to any gene: 2. Looked up from germline, CDR1 is SGHVS and CDR2 is FQNEAQ. CDR3: CASSLSSGGTDTQYF. The CDR3 DNA sequence: TGTGCCAGCAGCTTGTCTAGCGGGGGCACAGATACGCAGTATTTT.

DNA of the CDR3: TGTGCCAGCAGCACCCGGACTAGCGGGGTGCGGAATGAGCAGTTCTTC. Protein: CASSTRTSGVRNEQFF. V is TRBV9 and J is TRBJ2-1; 12 positions match TRBD2. From germline, CDR1 is SGDLS and CDR2 YYNGEE. Losses at the gene ends were 4 bases for V and 7 bases for J; bases not matched to a gene: 9. The CDR3 covers 16 residues.

The chain has TRBV6-5 and TRBJ2-3; 10 bases fit TRBD2. This CDR3 spans 15 amino acids. Unmatched junction bases numbered 7, after V lost 4 bases and J lost 6 bases. Germline-derived CDR1 and CDR2 are MNHEY and SVGAGI. In DNA, the CDR3 is TGTGCCAGCAGTTCCTTAGCGGGGGGCAAGGATACGCAGTATTTT. Translation gives CASSSLAGGKDTQYF.

The rearrangement links TRBV9 to TRBJ2-7; 8 bases map to TRBD1. The V gene's germline CDR1 is SGDLS and CDR2 YYNGEE. The CDR3 consists of 15 residues. Trimming at V came to 8 bases and at J to 4 bases, leaving 14 bases not matched to a gene. The CDR3 nucleotides read TGTGCCAGTTGTTTCAGACAGGGGACGGCATACGAGCAGTACTTC. Translated: CASCFRQGTAYEQYF. Full variable domain (missing parts from reference TRBV9 and TRBJ2-7): DSGVTQTPKHLITATGQRVTLRCSPRSGDLSVYWYQQSLDQGLQFLIQYYNGEERAKGNILERFSAQQFPDLHSELNLSSLELGDSALYFCASCFRQGTAYEQYFGPGTRLTVT.

The chain is built from TRBV18 and TRBJ1-3; the D gene is possibly TRBD1 (6 bases). The germline V gene encodes CDR1 KGHSH and CDR2 LQKENI. This CDR3 has 17 residues. V shed 0 bases and J shed 0 bases, with 12 bases lying between them. In nucleotides, the CDR3 is TGTGCCAGCTCACCACCGGTACAGGGTCTCTCTGGAAACACCATATATTTT. Protein sequence: CASSPPVQGLSGNTIYF. Full variable domain (remainder filled in from reference TRBV18 and TRBJ1-3): NAGVMQNPRHLVRRRGQEARLRCSPMKGHSHVYWYRQLPEEGLKFMVYLQKENIIDESGMPKERFSAEFPKEGPSILRIQQVVRGDSAAYFCASSPPVQGLSGNTIYFGEGSWLTVV.

The V and J genes are TRBV7-9 and TRBJ1-6, with TRBD1 matching over 8 bases. V was pared by 5 bases and J by 0 bases, with 6 bases of the junction left unmatched. Germline assignment: CDR1 SEHNR and CDR2 FQNEAQ (reference sequence). CDR3 size: 17 residues. CDR3 bases: TGTGCCAGCAGCCCGCCCGGACAGGGCTCCTATAATTCACCCCTCCACTTT. This translates into CASSPPGQGSYNSPLHF.

The CDR3 is CASSPFIKRGINDEGTDTQYF. In nucleotides, the CDR3 is TGTGCCAGCAGTCCGTTCATAAAGCGGGGGATTAATGATGAGGGCACAGATACGCAGTATTTT. This sequence joins TRBV28 and TRBJ2-3, with TRBD2 identical over 8 bases. The CDR3 loop spans 21 amino acids. The germline V gene encodes CDR1 MDHEN and CDR2 SYDVKM. V trimming: 5 bases; J trimming: 1 base; junction bases outside the gene matches: 23. The full variable domain, rest sourced from reference TRBV28 and TRBJ2-3, is DVKVTQSSRYLVKRTGEKVFLECVQDMDHENMFWYRQDPGLGLRLIYFSYDVKMKEKGDIPEGYSVSREKKERFSLILESASTNQTSMYLCASSPFIKRGINDEGTDTQYFGPGTRLTVL.

The rearrangement links TRBV10-1 to TRBJ2-7; 8 nucleotides match TRBD1. The CDR3 is 14 amino acids. Germline loops: CDR1 WNHNN, CDR2 SYGVQD (reference sequence). J lost 5 bases, V lost 7 bases, and 10 bases had no gene match. The CDR3 nucleotides are TGCGCCAGCACCACAGGGGGAACACGAAACGAGCAGTACTTC. Protein sequence: CASTTGGTRNEQYF.

In this sample, this clone turned up a few times. The sample carries other DNA sequences with the same CDR3. The gene calls are TRBV9 and TRBJ2-7; TRBD1 aligns across 7 bases. The V segment lost 4 bases and the J segment 4 bases; nucleotides outside the gene matches: 11. This CDR3 region has 15 residues. The germline V gene has CDR1 SGDLS and CDR2 YYNGEE. The CDR3 nucleotides read TGTGCCAGCAGCATCAAACAGGGGACGGCATACGAGCAGTACTTC. This translates into CASSIKQGTAYEQYF.

The chain combines TRBV29-1 with TRBJ1-2; D may be TRBD1 (5 bases). CDR3 length equals 12 residues. Germline assignment: CDR1 SQVTM and CDR2 ANQGSEA. V dropped 4 bases and J dropped 5 bases, with 11 bases sitting between them. The CDR3 sequence is CSVVGGEYGYTF. CDR3 sequence (DNA): TGCAGCGTTGTTGGAGGGGAGTATGGCTACACCTTC.

This chain uses TRBV4-1 with TRBJ1-6; 7 bases fit TRBD1. V shed 5 bases and J 5 bases; nucleotides not matched to a gene: 3. The CDR3 is 14 amino acids. Germline V lookup: CDR1 MGHRA, CDR2 YSYEKL. The CDR3 DNA reads TGCGCCAGCAGCGAGGGACAGAATAATTCACCCCTCCACTTT. Protein sequence: CASSEGQNNSPLHF.

This clone has just a few counts. The genes are TRBV5-1 and TRBJ1-4; 11 positions match TRBD1. Germline V gene sequence: CDR1 SGHRS, CDR2 YFSETQ. CDR3 length: 17 residues. Losses at the gene ends were 3 bases for V and 0 bases for J; bases not matched to a gene: 4. CDR3 DNA sequence: TGCGCCAGCAGCTGGGGACAGGGGGACGCAACTAATGAAAAACTGTTTTTT. Protein sequence: CASSWGQGDATNEKLFF.

V is TRBV4-1 and J is TRBJ2-5; the match to TRBD1 covers 7 bases. CDR3 size: 16 residues. The ends lost 3 bases at V and 5 bases at J; junction bases unmatched: 12. Germline assignment: CDR1 MGHRA and CDR2 YSYEKL. CDR3 sequence reads: CASSHRTIDREETQYF. The CDR3 nucleotides are TGCGCCAGCAGCCATCGAACAATAGACAGGGAGGAGACCCAGTACTTC.

This clone has just one count. The V and J genes are TRBV28 and TRBJ2-7; the D gene is possibly TRBD1 (7 bases). The germline CDR1 and CDR2 sequences are MDHEN and SYDVKM. The CDR3 consists of 15 residues. V was pared by 2 bases and J by 0 bases, with 11 bases between. Here the CDR3 DNA reads TGTGCCAGCAGTTTACAGGGGGGTAGCTCCTACGAGCAGTACTTC. Translated: CASSLQGGSSYEQYF.

The CDR3 sequence: CASSPNRVVAFF. In DNA form, the CDR3 reads TGTGCCAGCAGTCCTAATCGGGTTGTAGCTTTCTTT. This chain connects TRBV27 to TRBJ1-1; D not certain. In germline, CDR1 is MNHEY, CDR2 SMNVEV (reference sequence). The CDR3 extends over 12 amino acids. V shed 5 bases and J shed 10 bases, with 14 bases lying between them.

This chain uses TRBV5-1 with TRBJ2-3; D possibly corresponds to TRBD2 (5 bases). V was cut by 4 bases and J by 0 bases, with 12 bases left in between. The CDR3 extends over 15 amino acids. Germline-derived CDR1 and CDR2 are SGHRS and YFSETQ. CDR3 DNA: TGCGCCAGCAGCCATGACACGGGGAGCACAGATACGCAGTATTTT. Its translation is CASSHDTGSTDTQYF.

CDR3 loop: CASSLRGSYNEQFF. The CDR3 nucleotides are TGTGCCAGCAGCTTGAGGGGTTCCTACAATGAGCAGTTCTTC. This chain joins TRBV5-5 and TRBJ2-1; weak D call: TRBD1 (5 bases). Germline values: CDR1 SGHKS, CDR2 YYEKEE (reference sequence). V was shortened by 1 base and J by 1 base, with 6 bases between the two germline ends. This CDR3 comprises 14 residues.

The chain combines TRBV7-3 with TRBJ2-1; possible D gene TRBD1, 6 bases. The CDR3 loop spans 15 amino acids. In germline, CDR1 is SGHTA, CDR2 FQGTGA. V was trimmed by 2 bases and J by 4 bases, leaving 12 bases between them. This chain's CDR3 is CASSLGGSTYNEQFF. The CDR3 DNA is TGTGCCAGCAGCTTAGGGGGCTCGACTTACAATGAGCAGTTCTTC.

V and J are TRBV5-1 and TRBJ2-5; possible D gene TRBD2, 6 bases. The V end was cut by 7 bases, the J end by 1 base, with 8 bases between. The germline CDR1 and CDR2 sequences are SGHRS and YFSETQ. The CDR3 extends over 12 amino acids. The CDR3 nucleotides read TGCGCCAGCGGGGGGACCCAAGAGACCCAGTACTTC. Translated, it gives CASGGTQETQYF.

J is TRBJ2-3 and V is TRBV5-1; 11 bases are shared with TRBD2. CDR1 is SGHRS and CDR2 is YFSETQ in the germline V gene. The V gene end was trimmed by 2 bases and the J gene end by 2 bases; junction bases not matched to a gene: 4. The CDR3 length is 16 residues. The CDR3 DNA reads as TGCGCCAGCAGCTTTACTAGCGGGGGTTACACAGATACGCAGTATTTT. Residues: CASSFTSGGYTDTQYF. Full variable domain (outside the CDR3, taken from reference TRBV5-1 and TRBJ2-3): KAGVTQTPRYLIKTRGQQVTLSCSPISGHRSVSWYQQTPGQGLQFLFEYFSETQRNKGNFPGRFSGRQFSNSRSEMNVSTLELGDSALYLCASSFTSGGYTDTQYFGPGTRLTVL.

The count of this clone is one. The chain joins TRBV5-8 to TRBJ1-4; the match to TRBD1 covers 12 bases. The CDR3 is made up of 16 amino acids. With V trimmed by 4 bases and J by 4 bases, 5 bases remained unmatched. The germline CDR1 and CDR2 sequences are SGHTS and YDEGEE. Here the CDR3 reads CASSPGTGGLNEKLFF. In nucleotides, the CDR3 is TGTGCCAGCAGCCCCGGGACAGGGGGCCTTAATGAAAAACTGTTTTTT.

This clone was detected only a few times. The chain carries TRBV7-9 and TRBJ1-4, with D possibly matching TRBD1 (6 bases). The CDR3 extends over 14 amino acids. The V end lost 0 bases, the J end lost 8 bases, and 10 bases lay between the germline ends. The V gene's germline CDR1 is SEHNR and CDR2 FQNEAQ (reference sequence). The CDR3 reads CASSLATGSEKLFF. As DNA, the CDR3 is TGTGCCAGCAGCTTAGCTACAGGGTCCGAAAAACTGTTTTTT.

Turning to this clone: Other DNA sequences in this sample translate to the same CDR3. The chain joins TRBV13 to TRBJ2-6; 7 bases agree with TRBD1. The CDR3 sequence is 19 residues long. Germline V CDR1 and CDR2: PRHDT, FYEKMQ (reference sequence). V lost 5 bases to trimming and J lost 0 bases; unmatched junction nucleotides: 13. CDR3 protein: CASSRTLDRVGSGANVLTF. CDR3 nucleotides: TGTGCCAGCAGCCGGACCTTAGACAGGGTTGGCTCTGGGGCCAACGTCCTGACTTTC. Filled out from reference TRBV13 and TRBJ2-6, the complete variable domain reads AAGVIQSPRHLIKEKRETATLKCYPIPRHDTVYWYQQGPGQDPQFLISFYEKMQSDKGSIPDRFSAQQFSDYHSELNMSSLELGDSALYFCASSRTLDRVGSGANVLTFGAGSRLTVL.

The gene calls are TRBV7-3 and TRBJ1-1, with D possibly being TRBD1 (6 bases). CDR3 size: 13 residues. Trimming stripped 4 bases from V and 11 bases from J, with 17 bases between. The germline V gene has CDR1 SGHTA and CDR2 FQGTGA. The CDR3 bases are TGTGCCAGCAGCTCCCGCTCAACAGGGTGGGCTTTCTTT. It yields the protein CASSSRSTGWAFF.